The clone carrying this TCR beta chain turned up a few times. Its antigen is unknown. The data were taken from a study of cytomegalovirus exposure and HLA in healthy donors. With 60 Vbeta and 13 Jbeta primers, the PCR was carried out. The protocol was immunoSEQ multiplex PCR, while the TCRdb copy is restricted to in-frame clones and leaves out a portion. The sample consists of under 200,000 clones, roughly 80% of them appearing once. V dropped 2 bases and J dropped 0 bases, with 8 bases sitting between them. The CDR3 has 15 amino acids. The germline V gene encodes CDR1 SGHTA and CDR2 FQGTGA. Whole-study findings and limits: For TCR beta chains, V- and J-gene trimming was later linked to a missense DCLRE1C variant. High specificity and sensitivity for cytomegalovirus status were reported for the classifier. Versus the roughly 670-donor mean, an Asian-associated ancestry cluster reportedly showed fewer N-insertions in a later analysis. Owing to their indistinguishability, certain V segments, notably TRBV6-2 and TRBV6-3, were excluded.

Specimen: PBMCs. The receptor's source is a woman aged 18-29 years in good health and CMV-seronegative. The chain employs TRBV7-3 and TRBJ1-3; D is possibly TRBD1 (5 bases). The CDR3 reads CASSLGHSSGNTIYF. The DNA of the CDR3 is TGTGCCAGCAGCTTAGGACATAGCTCTGGAAACACCATATATTTT.